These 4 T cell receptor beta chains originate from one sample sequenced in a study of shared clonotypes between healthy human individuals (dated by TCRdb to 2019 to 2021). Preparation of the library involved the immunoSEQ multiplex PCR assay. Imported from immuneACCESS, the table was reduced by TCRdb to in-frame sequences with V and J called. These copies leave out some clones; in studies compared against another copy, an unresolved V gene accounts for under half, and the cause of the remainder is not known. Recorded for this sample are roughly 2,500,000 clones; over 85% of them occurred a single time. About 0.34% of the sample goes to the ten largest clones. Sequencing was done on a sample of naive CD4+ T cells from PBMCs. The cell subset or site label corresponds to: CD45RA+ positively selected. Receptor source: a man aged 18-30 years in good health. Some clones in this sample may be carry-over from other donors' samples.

The DNA of the CDR3 is TGTGCCAGCAGCGTAGCCGGACGGGGTGGTGAGCAGTACTTC. This encodes CASSVAGRGGEQYF. The genes are TRBV9 and TRBJ2-7; maybe TRBD2 (5 bases). Between the trimmed V and J ends, which lost 0 bases and 7 bases, there was a span of 14 bases. Germline V gives CDR1 SGDLS, CDR2 YYNGEE. The CDR3 covers 14 residues. The full variable domain, in which reference TRBV9 and TRBJ2-7 provide the parts outside the CDR3, is DSGVTQTPKHLITATGQRVTLRCSPRSGDLSVYWYQQSLDQGLQFLIQYYNGEERAKGNILERFSAQQFPDLHSELNLSSLELGDSALYFCASSVAGRGGEQYFGPGTRLTVT.

The CDR3 spells CASSLAGGGSVNEQFF. The CDR3 DNA reads TGCGCCAGCAGCTTGGCCGGTGGCGGGAGCGTGAATGAGCAGTTCTTC. The V and J genes are TRBV5-1 and TRBJ2-1; 7 nucleotides agree with TRBD2. This CDR3 has 16 residues. Per the germline V gene, CDR1 is SGHRS and CDR2 is YFSETQ. Trimming cost V 0 bases and J 7 bases; bases outside gene matches: 10.

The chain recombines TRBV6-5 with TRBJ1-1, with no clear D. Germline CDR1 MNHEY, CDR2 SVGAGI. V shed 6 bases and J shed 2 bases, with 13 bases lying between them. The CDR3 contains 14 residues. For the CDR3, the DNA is TGTGCCAGCAGGGGAGTGGTGGTCAACACTGAAGCTTTCTTT. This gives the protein CASRGVVVNTEAFF.

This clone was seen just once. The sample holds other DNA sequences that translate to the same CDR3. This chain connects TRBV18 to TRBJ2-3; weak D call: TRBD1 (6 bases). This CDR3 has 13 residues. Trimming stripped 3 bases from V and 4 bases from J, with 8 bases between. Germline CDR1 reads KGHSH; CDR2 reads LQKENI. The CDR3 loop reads CASSPSGADTQYF. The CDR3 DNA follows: TGTGCCAGCTCACCTTCAGGGGCAGATACGCAGTATTTT.